This TCR beta chain was obtained from a study of shared clonotypes between healthy human individuals. Regarding this clone: The antigen is not known.

Cells designated naive CD8 were CD45RO-negative and were positively selected for CCR7, with terminally differentiated effector memory CD45RA+ cells excluded. TCRdb keeps only in-frame clones here, not all; method: immunoSEQ multiplex PCR. Among about 680,000 clones listed, about 90% were seen once. Deletions cut 0 bases from V and 10 bases from J, with 24 bases between. This CDR3 is 18 amino acids long. Per the germline V gene, CDR1 is MGHRA and CDR2 is YSYEKL. Study-wide findings and caveats: Some naive CD4 clonotypes, about 5.5%, turned up in common across four donors.

The sequence came from a man aged 25 to 40 in good health. The sample taken for sequencing was naive CD8+ T cells sorted from blood. The chain employs TRBV4-1 and TRBJ1-4; D possibly corresponds to TRBD1 (6 bases). The CDR3 spells CASSQETRDTSVGAKLFF. The CDR3 bases are TGCGCCAGCAGCCAAGAAACCAGGGACACCAGTGTTGGTGCAAAACTGTTTTTT.